This paragraph covers one TCR beta chain sequence. This receptor's antigen is unknown. No much larger clonotype is one base removed from it; base qualities were not supplied. Trimmed from V: 1 base; trimmed from J: 0 bases; junction bases lacking a gene match: 2. The germline V gene yields SGHRS for CDR1 and YFSETQ for CDR2. The CDR3 has 16 amino acids, counting the end cysteine and phenylalanine. Here the CDR3 DNA is all that survives: 48 bases in frame from base 1. In Seattle, one collaborating source enrolled patients while the infection was active and tracked those patients longitudinally over the course of disease. Each collaborating institution followed its own protocols to collect whole blood in K2EDTA tubes. Collaborator samples were shipped for TCRbeta analysis as frozen whole blood, isolated PBMCs, or DNA extracted from either sample type. The source of the sample is a study of blood T cell repertoires in COVID-19 (TCRdb year 2020). Turning to the overall study: Samples covering the acute and convalescent phases of COVID-19 were provided by collaborators in the United States, Italy and Spain. The samples were drawn from two sources: the first 160 participants of the ongoing ImmuneRACE study, and 1,254 subjects contributed by 6 global collaborators. Deeply sampled blood TCRbeta repertoires from subjects exposed to, actively infected with, or recovered from COVID-19 were included in the dataset. Nearly every sample came with metadata listing a de-identified subject ID, COVID-19 status, age in years and sex. HLA class I and class II types, where available, came from metadata supplied by the sample provider rather than from assay-based typing. The repertoires were made available in a free public database intended to serve as a resource for research on the immune response to SARS-CoV-2. The material from the prospective study consisted of cDNA or gDNA derived from T cells, B-cell-depleted T cells, or PBMCs.

TCRbeta CDR3 regions were amplified from genomic DNA by means of the immunoSEQ Assay, a bias-controlled multiplex PCR. On the study's bioinformatics: Within the assay, amplification of reference gene primers was used to estimate how many nucleated cells each sample contained. To quantify the absolute abundance of each unique TCRbeta CDR3 rearrangement, sequence reads were collapsed and filtered. For each sample, productive Simpson clonality was calculated as the square root of Simpson's diversity index across productive rearrangements. The table was pulled from immuneACCESS by TCRdb, which kept in-frame rearrangements only. Such tables lose some clones; where checked, under half of the loss comes from unresolved V genes, and the rest has no known cause. From that table come the V and J calls and clone size; the DNA was used to work out D and trimming. The sample table records fewer than 250,000 clones; 85% to 90% of these occur just once. Jointly, the top ten make up roughly 11% of the sample.

General findings and caveats noted by the study authors: Clinical and demographic metadata were provided uncurated, with the amount varying by source and participant.

Sample: peripheral blood. This TCR came from a man aged 45-65 years with COVID-19, enrolled during active disease. Here the chain combines TRBV5-1 and TRBJ2-2; TRBD2 agrees with 8 junctional bases. The CDR3 loop reads CASSLPGLANTGELFF. The DNA sequence is as follows: TGCGCCAGCAGCTTGCCGGGACTAGCGAACACCGGGGAGCTGTTTTTT.